A selection of T cell receptor beta chains follows, all from one sample in a study of Graves' ophthalmopathy and Graves' hyperthyroidism. TCRdb re-called the multiplex PCR reads with MiXCR, one entry per CDR3 protein. The data hold just over 400,000 distinct CDR3 sequences, with around 21% observed a single time. The sequencing sample was made of peripheral blood. The receptors shown here come from a woman in her late teens or twenties with stable Graves' hyperthyroidism. Each CDR3 is given with its conserved first and last residue. D genes are given only for firm matches. Clone size is given for some rows only: seen once, a few or many times, or a class if the clone is expanded.

d_gene: TRBD2
v_gene: TRBV9
j_gene: TRBJ2-3
abundance: -
len: 14
CDR3nt: TGTGCCAGCAGCGTAGCGGGAGGCTCAGATACGCAGTATTTT
CDR3aa: CASSVAGGSDTQYF

d_gene: TRBD2
v_gene: TRBV7-2
j_gene: TRBJ2-4
abundance: many
len: 15
CDR3nt: TGTGCCAGCAGCCCCCGTACTAGCGGGAGTTACATTCAGTACTTC
CDR3aa: CASSPRTSGSYIQYF

d_gene: TRBD1
v_gene: TRBV2
j_gene: TRBJ1-1
abundance: -
len: 14
CDR3nt: TGTGCCAGCAGTCGGGACAGGGGAGTCGCTGAAGCTTTCTTT
CDR3aa: CASSRDRGVAEAFF

d_gene: TRBD1
v_gene: TRBV19
j_gene: TRBJ2-7
abundance: -
len: 13
CDR3nt: TGTGCCACGAGACAGGGGGCCTCCTACGAGCAGTACTTC
CDR3aa: CATRQGASYEQYF

d_gene: -
v_gene: TRBV9
j_gene: TRBJ2-7
abundance: many
len: 14
CDR3nt: TGTGCCAGCAGCGTAGGTTCAGAACTAAACGAGCAGTACTTC
CDR3aa: CASSVGSELNEQYF

d_gene: -
v_gene: TRBV5-5
j_gene: TRBJ2-5
abundance: many
len: 16
CDR3nt: TGTGCCAGCAGCTTGGTCGTATCAGGGGCGAGGGAGACCCAGTACTTC
CDR3aa: CASSLVVSGARETQYF

d_gene: -
v_gene: TRBV27
j_gene: TRBJ1-1
abundance: many
len: 15
CDR3nt: TGTGCCAGCAACCCCAGCATTCCTTTGGACACTGAAGCTTTCTTT
CDR3aa: CASNPSIPLDTEAFF

d_gene: TRBD2
v_gene: TRBV7-2
j_gene: TRBJ2-2
abundance: -
len: 15
CDR3nt: TGTGCCAGCAGCTATGGACTAGTCGTACCCGGGGGGCTGTTTTTT
CDR3aa: CASSYGLVVPGGLFF

d_gene: TRBD2
v_gene: TRBV27
j_gene: TRBJ2-5
abundance: many
len: 15
CDR3nt: TGTGCCAGCAGTTGGGGACTAGCGGGACAAGAGACCCAGTACTTC
CDR3aa: CASSWGLAGQETQYF

d_gene: TRBD1
v_gene: TRBV29-1
j_gene: TRBJ2-5
abundance: many
len: 13
CDR3nt: TGCAGCGTTGTACCCCAGGGGGCAGGGACCCAGTACTTC
CDR3aa: CSVVPQGAGTQYF

d_gene: TRBD1
v_gene: TRBV7-4
j_gene: TRBJ1-6
abundance: many
len: 17
CDR3nt: TGTGCCAGCAGCCCCCGAGGGGGGACAGGGGGCGATTCACCCCTCCACTTT
CDR3aa: CASSPRGGTGGDSPLHF

d_gene: -
v_gene: TRBV7-9
j_gene: TRBJ2-7
abundance: many
len: 11
CDR3nt: TGTGCCAGTCACAGGCGCTACGAGCAGTACTTC
CDR3aa: CASHRRYEQYF

d_gene: TRBD1
v_gene: TRBV20-1
j_gene: TRBJ2-7
abundance: many
len: 16
CDR3nt: TGCAGTGCCCAAAGGGGAAGTACAGGGGGTTTGAACGAGCAGTACTTC
CDR3aa: CSAQRGSTGGLNEQYF

d_gene: -
v_gene: TRBV12-3/TRBV12-4
j_gene: TRBJ1-6
abundance: many
len: 12
CDR3nt: TGTGCCACCTCGAGTTATAATTCACCCCTCCACTTT
CDR3aa: CATSSYNSPLHF

d_gene: TRBD2
v_gene: TRBV12-3/TRBV12-4
j_gene: TRBJ2-7
abundance: many
len: 15
CDR3nt: TGTGCCAGCAGTTTGGCCAGCGGGAGGCACTACGAGCAGTACTTC
CDR3aa: CASSLASGRHYEQYF

d_gene: TRBD2
v_gene: TRBV4-1
j_gene: TRBJ2-2
abundance: many
len: 19
CDR3nt: TGCGCCAGCAGCCAAGAAGTTCGGGGTTCAGCGGGAGGGGCCGGGGAGCTGTTTTTT
CDR3aa: CASSQEVRGSAGGAGELFF

d_gene: -
v_gene: TRBV5-5
j_gene: TRBJ1-1
abundance: -
len: 15
CDR3nt: TGTGCCAGCAGCTTCGTTGCCCAATTGAACACTGAAGCTTTCTTT
CDR3aa: CASSFVAQLNTEAFF

d_gene: -
v_gene: TRBV12-3/TRBV12-4
j_gene: TRBJ2-5
abundance: -
len: 14
CDR3nt: TGTGCCAGCAGCCCCCGGACTCGACAAGAGACCCAGTACTTC
CDR3aa: CASSPRTRQETQYF

d_gene: TRBD1
v_gene: TRBV10-1
j_gene: TRBJ2-7
abundance: few
len: 14
CDR3nt: TGCGCCAGCAGGGGGGACAGGGGGCCCTACGAGCAGTACTTC
CDR3aa: CASRGDRGPYEQYF

d_gene: -
v_gene: TRBV18
j_gene: TRBJ2-7
abundance: few
len: 15
CDR3nt: TGTGCCAGCTCACCTGGGGGTCCCAGGAGCTACGAGCAGTACTTC
CDR3aa: CASSPGGPRSYEQYF

d_gene: -
v_gene: TRBV7-9
j_gene: TRBJ1-2
abundance: -
len: 15
CDR3nt: TGTGCCAGCAGCTTAGCCCCTGCCGGCACTGATGGCTACACCTTC
CDR3aa: CASSLAPAGTDGYTF

d_gene: TRBD1
v_gene: TRBV5-6
j_gene: TRBJ1-1
abundance: many
len: 18
CDR3nt: TGTGCCAGCAGCTTCTCCGGGACAGGGGATTTTATGAACACTGAAGCTTTCTTT
CDR3aa: CASSFSGTGDFMNTEAFF

d_gene: -
v_gene: TRBV6-1
j_gene: TRBJ1-1
abundance: -
len: 14
CDR3nt: TGTGCCAGCCATTCGCGAAGCATGAACACTGAAGCTTTCTTT
CDR3aa: CASHSRSMNTEAFF

d_gene: TRBD1
v_gene: TRBV10-3
j_gene: TRBJ2-5
abundance: many
len: 13
CDR3nt: TGTGCCATCAAGGACAGGGTGAGCGAGACCCAGTACTTC
CDR3aa: CAIKDRVSETQYF

d_gene: -
v_gene: TRBV28
j_gene: TRBJ1-1
abundance: many
len: 16
CDR3nt: TGTGCCAGCAGTTTAGGGGGGGCACTCCGCGGCACTGAAGCTTTCTTT
CDR3aa: CASSLGGALRGTEAFF

d_gene: TRBD1
v_gene: TRBV27
j_gene: TRBJ2-7
abundance: many
len: 14
CDR3nt: TGTGCCAGCGTATCCGGGACAGGGCTCTACGAGCAGTACTTC
CDR3aa: CASVSGTGLYEQYF

d_gene: TRBD1
v_gene: TRBV5-1
j_gene: TRBJ2-7
abundance: many
len: 14
CDR3nt: TGCGCCAGCAGCCACGGACAGGGGGTTTACGAGCAGTACTTC
CDR3aa: CASSHGQGVYEQYF

d_gene: TRBD1
v_gene: TRBV6-1
j_gene: TRBJ1-4
abundance: few
len: 12
CDR3nt: TGTGCCAGCAAGGGGGCAGGAGAAAAACTGTTTTTT
CDR3aa: CASKGAGEKLFF

d_gene: -
v_gene: TRBV5-1
j_gene: TRBJ2-7
abundance: many
len: 14
CDR3nt: TGCGCCAGCAGCTTAAGCCCAGGGAGCAACGAGCAGTACTTC
CDR3aa: CASSLSPGSNEQYF

d_gene: -
v_gene: TRBV7-2
j_gene: TRBJ2-7
abundance: many
len: 14
CDR3nt: TGTGCCAGCAGCTTACGGGGGCTCTCCTACGAGCAGTACTTC
CDR3aa: CASSLRGLSYEQYF

d_gene: -
v_gene: TRBV19
j_gene: TRBJ1-2
abundance: many
len: 15
CDR3nt: TGTGCCAGTAGTATTGGCGGGGCGTTAGACTATGGCTACACCTTC
CDR3aa: CASSIGGALDYGYTF

d_gene: -
v_gene: TRBV20-1
j_gene: TRBJ2-2
abundance: few
len: 18
CDR3nt: TGCAGTGCTAGAGATCGGGGCAGGGAACGGGCGAACACCGGGGAGCTGTTTTTT
CDR3aa: CSARDRGRERANTGELFF